Following are 17 T cell receptor beta chains from one sample sequenced in a study of cytomegalovirus exposure and HLA in healthy donors. Primers included in the PCR were 60 Vbeta and 13 Jbeta primers. Clones were sequenced by immunoSEQ multiplex PCR, and TCRdb holds only the in-frame ones, with some missing. The sample has fewer than 95,000 clones, about 74% seen once. Specimen: PBMCs. The origin of the receptors is a man aged 40-55 years in good health and CMV-seronegative.

J is TRBJ2-3 and V is TRBV30; D is possibly TRBD2 (6 bases). V gave up 4 bases and J gave up 2 bases, with 16 bases separating them. The CDR3 sequence is 15 residues long. Germline CDR1 GTSNPN, CDR2 SVGIG (reference sequence). CDR3 DNA sequence: TGTGCCTGGAAGGCCCTGGGACTTAACACAGATACGCAGTATTTT. Amino acid sequence: CAWKALGLNTDTQYF.

This chain joins TRBV19 and TRBJ1-2, with 8 bases matching TRBD1. The CDR3 loop spans 13 amino acids. Germline values: CDR1 LNHDA, CDR2 SQIVND (reference sequence). V was clipped by 4 bases and J by 7 bases; unmatched bases: 5. The CDR3 region is CASSTAQGAGYTF. The CDR3 DNA reads TGTGCCAGTAGTACGGCCCAGGGGGCTGGCTACACCTTC. Variable domain in full (rest from reference TRBV19 and TRBJ1-2): DGGITQSPKYLFRKEGQNVTLSCEQNLNHDAMYWYRQDPGQGLRLIYYSQIVNDFQKGDIAEGYSVSREKKESFPLTVTSAQKNPTAFYLCASSTAQGAGYTFGSGTRLTVV.

The chain has TRBV18 and TRBJ2-3; TRBD1 might be the D (6 bases). The CDR3 loop spans 14 amino acids. Looked up from germline, CDR1 is KGHSH and CDR2 is LQKENI. The ends were cut back, 2 bases at V and 2 bases at J, with 8 bases in the middle. Here the CDR3 reads CASSPYRDTDTQYF. The CDR3 region has the DNA TGTGCCAGCTCACCATACAGGGACACAGATACGCAGTATTTT. The entire variable domain, with the rest obtained from reference TRBV18 and TRBJ2-3, is as follows: NAGVMQNPRHLVRRRGQEARLRCSPMKGHSHVYWYRQLPEEGLKFMVYLQKENIIDESGMPKERFSAEFPKEGPSILRIQQVVRGDSAAYFCASSPYRDTDTQYFGPGTRLTVL.

The chain uses TRBV19 and TRBJ1-3; possibly TRBD1 for D (5 bases). The germline gives CDR1 LNHDA, CDR2 SQIVND (reference sequence). The V and J ends lost 6 bases and 3 bases respectively, with 9 bases between them. The CDR3 consists of 13 residues. The CDR3 coding sequence is TGTGCCAGTAGAAGGGGAGGTGGAAACACCATATATTTT. Protein product: CASRRGGGNTIYF.

V usage is TRBV15 and J usage is TRBJ2-1; TRBD1 agrees at 7 bases. CDR1 is LNHNV and CDR2 is YYDKDF in the germline V gene (reference sequence). Trimming cost V 5 bases and J 9 bases; bases outside gene matches: 13. This CDR3 spans 15 amino acids. In DNA form, the CDR3 reads TGTGCCACCAGCTTTAACAGGGGCCAGATAAGTGAGCAGTTCTTC. Encoded protein: CATSFNRGQISEQFF.

J is TRBJ1-2 and V is TRBV15; the match to TRBD1 covers 8 bases. The junction had 10 bases not matched to a gene; V was cut back by 4 bases and J by 9 bases. The CDR3 has 14 residues. From germline, CDR1 is LNHNV and CDR2 YYDKDF (reference sequence). The CDR3 is CATSNPGDRSRYTF. The CDR3 region has the DNA TGTGCCACCAGCAATCCGGGGGACAGGAGCCGCTACACCTTC.

This clone has only one observation. The rearrangement joins TRBV2 to TRBJ2-4, with a possible D match to TRBD1 (5 bases). The length of the CDR3 is 15 residues. Germline V gene lookup returns CDR1 SNHLY and CDR2 FYNNEI. V lost 6 bases and J lost 0, with 12 bases in between. This CDR3 reads CASSNSREAKNIQYF. DNA for the CDR3: TGTGCCAGCAGCAACTCCAGGGAAGCCAAAAACATTCAGTACTTC.

The chain is built from TRBV2 and TRBJ2-5; 12 bases are a match to TRBD2. After removal of 7 bases from V and 3 bases from J, the junction contained 9 bases not matched to a gene. The CDR3 is 16 residues long. The germline gives CDR1 SNHLY, CDR2 FYNNEI. The CDR3 bases are TGTGCCAGCATGCTAGCGGGGGGGCTACTAAAAGAGACCCAGTACTTC. It encodes CASMLAGGLLKETQYF.

The rearrangement joins TRBV28 to TRBJ1-3; 8 bases are a match to TRBD1. The CDR3 is 14 amino acids. Losses at the gene ends were 7 bases for V and 9 bases for J; bases not matched to a gene: 11. CDR1 is MDHEN, CDR2 SYDVKM, per germline. The chain's CDR3 is CASTQGQGAFTIYF. The CDR3 coding sequence is TGTGCCAGCACCCAGGGGCAGGGGGCATTCACCATATATTTT.

This chain joins TRBV2 and TRBJ1-2; tentatively, D is TRBD1 (5 bases). The germline CDR1 and CDR2 sequences are SNHLY and FYNNEI. The CDR3 length is 13 residues. Trimming took 0 bases from V and 7 from J, leaving 9 bases between them. CDR3 loop: CASSEAGVGGYTF. In DNA, the CDR3 is TGTGCCAGCAGTGAAGCAGGGGTAGGTGGCTACACCTTC.

The genes are TRBV5-1 and TRBJ2-5; a possible D gene is TRBD2 (7 bases). CDR1 is SGHRS, CDR2 YFSETQ, per germline. With 1 base removed from V and 1 base from J, the gap between germline ends came to 11 bases. The CDR3 contains 15 residues. The CDR3 spells CASSLSGTTQETQYF. In DNA form, the CDR3 reads TGCGCCAGCAGCTTGAGCGGGACAACCCAAGAGACCCAGTACTTC.

This clone was picked up one time. This chain joins TRBV6-5 and TRBJ2-1; 8 bases map to TRBD1. The CDR3 consists of 15 residues. Germline assignment: CDR1 MNHEY and CDR2 SVGAGI. V gave up 2 bases and J gave up 4 bases; unmatched junction bases: 4. The CDR3: CASSYGRGPYNEQFF. In nucleotides, the CDR3 is TGTGCCAGCAGTTACGGCAGGGGGCCATACAATGAGCAGTTCTTC.

V gene TRBV7-7 combines with J gene TRBJ2-1, with D tentatively TRBD2 (6 bases). There are 15 residues in the CDR3. The ends were cut back, 3 bases at V and 0 bases at J, with 9 bases in the middle. Germline V gene data show CDR1 as SSHAT and CDR2 as FNYEAQ (reference sequence). CDR3 DNA: TGTGCCAGCAGCTTGCTAGCGAGCTCCTACAATGAGCAGTTCTTC. It codes for CASSLLASSYNEQFF.

The gene calls are TRBV7-2 and TRBJ2-3; D remains ambiguous. CDR1 and CDR2 (germline): SGHTA, FQGNSA. V was pared by 3 bases and J by 1 base, with 5 bases between. The CDR3 is made up of 13 amino acids. The CDR3 loop is CASSFTGTDTQYF. CDR3 coding DNA: TGTGCCAGCAGCTTCACAGGCACAGATACGCAGTATTTT.

The chain couples TRBV5-4 to TRBJ1-6; perhaps TRBD1 as D (6 bases). The CDR3 is 14 residues long. Germline values: CDR1 SGHNT, CDR2 YYREEE (reference sequence). Trimming shortened V by 2 bases and J by 6 bases, and 9 bases separated the two germline ends. The CDR3 bases are TGTGCCAGCAGCTTTAAACAGGGTAATTCACCCCTCCACTTT. Amino acid sequence: CASSFKQGNSPLHF.

The chain has TRBV30 and TRBJ1-4; D is unresolved. With 5 bases removed from V and 12 bases from J, the gap between germline ends came to 10 bases. Germline CDR1 reads GTSNPN; CDR2 reads SVGIG (reference sequence). CDR3 length: 10 residues. Here the CDR3 DNA reads TGTGCCTGGGGCAGGAGGGAACTGTTTTTT. Protein: CAWGRRELFF.

The chain couples TRBV7-9 to TRBJ2-7; 7 bases fit TRBD1. V lost 5 bases and J lost 3; bases outside the gene matches: 7. The length of the CDR3 is 14 residues. Germline values: CDR1 SEHNR, CDR2 FQNEAQ (reference sequence). CDR3: CASSTQGVLYEQYF. For the CDR3, the DNA is TGTGCCAGCAGCACCCAGGGGGTCCTCTACGAGCAGTACTTC.